This is a list of T cell receptor beta chains from one sample in a study of early T cells in non-severe SARS-CoV-2 infection. TCRdb re-derived calls from the 5' RACE reads in MiXCR, one entry per CDR3 protein. The repertoire holds about 59,000 distinct CDR3 sequences, roughly 13% seen once, with almost 9.5% in the top ten. The input for sequencing was whole blood, taken at baseline. All receptors derive from an adult who was a healthcare worker with PCR-confirmed SARS-CoV-2 infection or an uninfected control (not recorded which). Both conserved end residues are part of each CDR3. D genes are given only for firm matches. Some rows mark clone size as missing; the rest say once, few, many or name a class of expanded clone.

>TRBJ2-7|TRBD1|14|few|TRBV5-4
TGTGCCAGCAGAAGATGGACAGGGGGGGGCGAGCAGTACTTC
CASRRWTGGGEQYF
>TRBJ2-1|.|13|few|TRBV14
TGTGCCAGCAGCCAAGCTAGGTACAATGAGCAGTTCTTC
CASSQARYNEQFF
>TRBJ2-1|.|13|many|TRBV18
TGTGCCAGCTCACCGGGTATAGGCGATGAGCAGTTCTTC
CASSPGIGDEQFF
>TRBJ2-1|TRBD2|15|.|TRBV19
TGTGCCAGTAGTATCTATCGGGAGGGTTTGGATGAGCAGTTCTTC
CASSIYREGLDEQFF
>TRBJ2-3|.|13|many|TRBV24-1
TGTGCCACCAGTGAGGACAGCACAGATACGCAGTATTTT
CATSEDSTDTQYF
>TRBJ2-5|.|14|.|TRBV7-2
TGTGCCAGCAGCTCAGCAGGGAGGCGAGAGACCCAGTACTTC
CASSSAGRRETQYF
>TRBJ2-7|.|13|few|TRBV12-3/TRBV12-4
TGTGCCAGCAGCCCACGAGGGTACAACGAGCAGTACTTC
CASSPRGYNEQYF
>TRBJ1-4|.|12|few|TRBV7-2
TGTGCCAGCAGCCGAGGGGGAGAAAAACTGTTTTTT
CASSRGGEKLFF
>TRBJ2-1|.|14|many|TRBV14
TGTGCCAGCAGCCTTGAGACTAGAGGCAATGAGCAGTTCTTC
CASSLETRGNEQFF
>TRBJ2-1|TRBD2|15|.|TRBV5-1
TGCGCCAGCAGCTTGGATAGCGGGGGCTACAATGAGCAGTTCTTC
CASSLDSGGYNEQFF
>TRBJ1-5|TRBD1|13|medium-sized|TRBV29-1
TGCAGCGTTCGGACAGGGGGCGGTCAGCCCCAGCATTTT
CSVRTGGGQPQHF
>TRBJ2-2|TRBD1|15|many|TRBV2
TGTGCCAGCAGAGGACAGGGGGCGAACACCGGGGAGCTGTTTTTT
CASRGQGANTGELFF
>TRBJ2-5|.|15|.|TRBV28
TGTGCCAGCAGTTTTTCGAGTAGCGGACAAGAGACCCAGTACTTC
CASSFSSSGQETQYF
>TRBJ2-7|TRBD1|14|few|TRBV7-8
TGTGCCAGCAGCCTTCGACAGGGGGCCTACGAGCAGTACTTC
CASSLRQGAYEQYF
>TRBJ2-5|TRBD1|15|.|TRBV11-2
TGTGCCAGCAGCTTAGGTGTCGGACAGGGAGAGACCCAGTACTTC
CASSLGVGQGETQYF
>TRBJ2-3|TRBD2|17|.|TRBV6-2/TRBV6-3
TGTGCCAGCAGTTACGTCCAGACGGGAGGGCCCGTAGATACGCAGTATTTT
CASSYVQTGGPVDTQYF
>TRBJ1-1|.|13|few|TRBV5-6
TGTGCCAGCAGCTACAACAGCCCCACTGAAGCTTTCTTT
CASSYNSPTEAFF
>TRBJ2-3|TRBD2|17|many|TRBV6-1
TGTGCCAGCAGTGAAAGGGCCCCCGGGACTAGCGGGACCGCGCAGTATTTT
CASSERAPGTSGTAQYF
>TRBJ1-6|.|17|.|TRBV21-1
TGTGCCAGCAGCAAGGAACTCCTGACAGGGCTAAGTTCACCCCTCCACTTT
CASSKELLTGLSSPLHF
>TRBJ2-3|.|15|many|TRBV7-3
TGTGCCAGCAGTCGTTCAGGGGGGAGCACAGATACGCAGTATTTT
CASSRSGGSTDTQYF
>TRBJ1-5|.|15|few|TRBV7-2
TGTGCCAGCAGCTTAGTAGTAGGGGGAAATCAGCCCCAGCATTTT
CASSLVVGGNQPQHF
>TRBJ2-7|TRBD1|13|many|TRBV9
TGTGCCAGCAGCGCGCAGGGGGCCTACGAGCAGTACTTC
CASSAQGAYEQYF
>TRBJ1-5|.|15|.|TRBV3-1
TGTGCCAGCAGCCAAGATCGGGGCAGTCTGCAGCCCCAGCATTTT
CASSQDRGSLQPQHF
>TRBJ1-2|.|14|.|TRBV28
TGTGCCAGCAGTTCATCAGGAGGTTACTATGGCTACACCTTC
CASSSSGGYYGYTF
>TRBJ1-4|.|15|.|TRBV6-5
TGTGCCAGCAGTTGGGCTGCAACGGAGAATGAAAAACTGTTTTTT
CASSWAATENEKLFF
>TRBJ1-1|TRBD1|14|.|TRBV5-4
TGTGCCAGCAGCTTGATACAGGGGGGAGCTGAAGCTTTCTTT
CASSLIQGGAEAFF
>TRBJ1-6|.|15|few|TRBV5-1
TGCGCCAGCAGCGACGACAGCTCCAACTATTCACCCCTCCACTTT
CASSDDSSNYSPLHF